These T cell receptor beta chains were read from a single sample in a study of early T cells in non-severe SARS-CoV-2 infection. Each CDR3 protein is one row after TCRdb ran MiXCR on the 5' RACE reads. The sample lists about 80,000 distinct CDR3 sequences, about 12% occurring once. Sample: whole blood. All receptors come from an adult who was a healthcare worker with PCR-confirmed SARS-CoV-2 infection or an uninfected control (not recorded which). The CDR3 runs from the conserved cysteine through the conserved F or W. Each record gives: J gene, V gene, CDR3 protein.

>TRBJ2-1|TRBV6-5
CASSYTPPIANEQFF
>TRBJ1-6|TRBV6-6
CASRQGAALHF
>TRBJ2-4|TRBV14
CASSPIGALDIQYF
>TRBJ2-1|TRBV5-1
CASSLEASAYNEQFF
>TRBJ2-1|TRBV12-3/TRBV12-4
CASSVRSGSSYNEQFF
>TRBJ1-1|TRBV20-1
CSVPWMGGTEAFF
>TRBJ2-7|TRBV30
CAWSVRGLVSEQYF
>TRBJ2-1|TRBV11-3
CASRLGGLNEQFF
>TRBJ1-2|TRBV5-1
CASSPGQLYGYTF
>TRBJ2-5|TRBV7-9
CASSYWGGQKETQYF
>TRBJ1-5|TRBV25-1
CASSAPNQPQHF
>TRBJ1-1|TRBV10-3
CAISDMERGSEAFF
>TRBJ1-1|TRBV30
CAWRVNTEAFF
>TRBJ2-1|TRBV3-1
CASSPNRGYNEQFF
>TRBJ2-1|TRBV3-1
CASSALGDEQFF
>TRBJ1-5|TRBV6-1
CASSPRDINQPQHF
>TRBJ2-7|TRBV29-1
CSAGTGWYEQYF
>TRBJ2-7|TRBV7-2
CASSFAALSSYEQYF
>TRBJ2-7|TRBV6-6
CASSSDRYEQYF
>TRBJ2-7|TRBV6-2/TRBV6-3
CASSYDRAGYLYEQYF
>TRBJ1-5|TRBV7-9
CASSLATGNGAQPQHF
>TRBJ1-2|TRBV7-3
CASSHTVANYGYTF
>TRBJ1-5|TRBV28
CASSLPRDQPQHF
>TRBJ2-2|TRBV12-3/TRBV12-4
CASQRKSPGPQPSSNTGELFF
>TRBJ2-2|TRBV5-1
CASSTVGAGELFF
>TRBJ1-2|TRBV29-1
CSVEGDRVPPGYGYTF
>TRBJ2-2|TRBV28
CASSSQTSGGLTGELFF
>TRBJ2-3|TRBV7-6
CASSLYPRPTDTQYF
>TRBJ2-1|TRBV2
CAKETSGTSYNEQFF
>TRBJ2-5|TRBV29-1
CSVDNARVKETQYF
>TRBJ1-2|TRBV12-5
CASPRGGEIGDYGYTF
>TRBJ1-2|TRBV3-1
CASSQERGDYGYTF
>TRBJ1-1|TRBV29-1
CSVEDAGWATEAFF
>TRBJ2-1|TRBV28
CASSFTLRGGHDEQFF
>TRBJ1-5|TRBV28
CATAAGWDVAQHF
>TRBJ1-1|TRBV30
CAWSLLGADTEAFF
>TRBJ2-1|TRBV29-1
CSALGTSGPYNEQFF
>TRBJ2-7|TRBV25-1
CATVPQGRYEQYF
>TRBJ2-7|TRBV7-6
CASSRTRTAAYEQYF
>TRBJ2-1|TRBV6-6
CASSLAASGGANNEQFF
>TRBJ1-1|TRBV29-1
CSFHLEGNTEAFF
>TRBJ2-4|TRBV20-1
CSASLGGGMRNIQYF
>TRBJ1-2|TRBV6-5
CASSYSVTGLGYTF
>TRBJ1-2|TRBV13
CASSLEVEIYGYTF
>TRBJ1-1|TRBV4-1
CASSHEPLPGQTTEQNTEAFF
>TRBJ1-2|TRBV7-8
CASSQTPADPYGYTF